This TCR beta chain was identified in a study of blood T cell repertoires in COVID-19. The CDR3 covers 15 residues. CDR1 is SNHLY, CDR2 FYNNEI, per germline. The V gene end was trimmed by 6 bases and the J gene end by 3 bases; junction bases not matched to a gene: 2. Profiling relied on immunoSEQ multiplex PCR, and the TCRdb table lists in-frame clones only, not all of them. Of 300,000 to 400,000 clones in the sample, 88% were seen once. The sequence derives from a woman aged 25 to 39 with acute COVID-19. The chain couples TRBV2 to TRBJ2-2; 12 nucleotides agree with TRBD2. The sequenced material came from PBMCs or T cells enriched from blood (not recorded which). This CDR3 is CASRWTSGDTGELFF. The CDR3 nucleotides read TGTGCCAGCAGATGGACTAGCGGGGACACCGGGGAGCTGTTTTTT.